The entry that follows covers one T cell receptor beta chain sequence. Its antigen is not identified. The data stem from a study of T cell repertoires in cytomegalovirus infection. In the study overall: Researchers turned to recently identified HLA-C-restricted CMV epitopes as well as well-studied HLA-B-restricted ones. Public TCR beta signatures indicated both CMV infection and matching HLA type. The study, taken as a whole, reports: Pooled public TCR beta family frequency picked out CMV carriers with the relevant HLA. HLA-C-restricted CMV-specific TCR beta clonotypes were dominant in the ex vivo response.

MiXCR, applied by TCRdb to the reads, yields one record per CDR3 protein. The sample records around 230,000 distinct CDR3 sequences, around 35% being singletons. V lost 7 bases to trimming and J lost 7 bases, with 16 bases between them. CDR1 is LNHDA and CDR2 is SQIVND in the germline V gene (reference sequence). The CDR3 runs 14 residues. The input for sequencing was CD8+ T cells from cultured PBMCs, taken from culture after CMV antigen stimulation. The V and J genes are TRBV19 and TRBJ2-2; D is unresolved. This TCR derives from a human donor in good health (CMV status not recorded). Some clones in this sample may be carry-over from other donors' samples. This chain's CDR3 is CASIRTAGHGELFF. The CDR3, as DNA: TGTGCCAGTATTCGAACAGCAGGCCACGGGGAGCTGTTTTTT.